These 25 T cell receptor beta chains were all obtained from the same sample, sequenced in a study of post-analysis software for immune sequencing data (dated by TCRdb to between 2015 and 2017). The full study reports these points: Significantly higher frequencies in patients than in controls were found for about 5 TRBV segments, including TRBV5-6, TRBV5-1 and TRBV20-1.

These TCRs' antigens remain unknown. Library preparation employed PCR. Instrument used: Illumina HiSeq 2500. To reduce PCR and sequencing biases, unique molecular identifiers were built into the TCR beta cDNA libraries. TCRdb itself trimmed the public reads at Q25 with fastp, ran MiXCR and retained productive beta chains. For every CDR3 protein sequence, its rows merge into one entry that carries the most common genes and DNA. Counted in this sample were around 710,000 distinct CDR3 sequences; 40% to 55% of them appeared once. Roughly 4.5% of the sample goes to the ten largest clones. Sequencing was performed on blood. Source of these receptors: a girl aged 10 to 17 with multiple sclerosis.

V usage is TRBV6-5 and J usage is TRBJ2-4; either TRBD1 or TRBD2 may fit D (6 bases each). The CDR3 extends over 16 amino acids. Deletions cut 0 bases from V and 4 bases from J, with 13 bases between. In germline, CDR1 is MNHEY, CDR2 SVGAGI. The DNA for the CDR3 is TGTGCCAGCAGTTACTCGACGGGGGCGAATAAAAACATTCAGTACTTC. Translating it yields CASSYSTGANKNIQYF.

The sample holds a few counts of this clonotype. The chain links TRBV7-3 to TRBJ2-6, with D unresolved. Trimming left V 0 bases short and J 1 base short, with 7 bases between. The CDR3 loop spans 16 amino acids. The V gene's germline CDR1 is SGHTA and CDR2 FQGTGA. The CDR3 DNA reads TGTGCCAGCAGCTTAACCGGGCCTTCTGGGGCCAACGTCCTGACTTTC. Translating it yields CASSLTGPSGANVLTF.

On this clonotype itself: A much larger clone differs by one base, so this may be a read error. V gene TRBV29-1 combines with J gene TRBJ1-2, with D perhaps TRBD1 (6 bases). This CDR3 is 13 amino acids long. From germline, CDR1 is SQVTM and CDR2 ANQGSEA. CDR3 bases: TGCAGCGTCGAGCGGGACAAGAACTATGACTACACCTTC. Translation: CSVERDKNYDYTF. Variable domain in full (rest from reference TRBV29-1 and TRBJ1-2): SAVISQKPSRDICQRGTSLTIQCQVDSQVTMMFWYRQQPGQSLTLIATANQGSEATYESGFVIDKFPISRPNLTFSTLTVSNMSPEDSSIYLCSVERDKNYDYTFGSGTRLTVV.

This clonotype has a count of ten or more. This rearrangement joins TRBV20-1 to TRBJ1-1; D is perhaps TRBD1 (6 bases). The germline CDR1 and CDR2 sequences are DFQATT and SNEGSKA (reference sequence). CDR3 size: 12 residues. Trimming took off 6 bases at V and 6 bases at J, with 14 bases between the two ends. CDR3 sequence reads: CSATTGSSEAFF. The CDR3 DNA is TGCAGTGCCACGACAGGATCCTCTGAAGCTTTCTTT.

This chain links TRBV29-1 with TRBJ2-1; TRBD1 matches at 7 bases. CDR1 and CDR2 (germline): SQVTM, ANQGSEA. The length of the CDR3 is 13 residues. The junction had 8 bases not matched to a gene; V was cut back by 7 bases and J by 5 bases. CDR3 sequence reads: CSAPDRAHNEQFF. CDR3 nucleotides: TGCAGCGCTCCAGACAGGGCCCACAATGAGCAGTTCTTC.

V gene TRBV25-1 combines with J gene TRBJ2-7; D may be TRBD1 or TRBD2 (5 bases each). CDR3 length: 14 amino acids. V was shortened by 2 bases and J by 0 bases, with 8 bases between the two germline ends. Germline V lookup: CDR1 MGHDK, CDR2 SYGVNS. The CDR3 sequence is CASSEPGRSYEQYF. CDR3 coding DNA: TGTGCCAGCAGTGAACCGGGGCGCTCCTACGAGCAGTACTTC.

The chain couples TRBV7-9 to TRBJ2-5; 7 nucleotides agree with TRBD2. The DNA matches TRBJ2-7 better at its end, which makes the J call doubtful. This CDR3 contains 15 residues. The germline CDR1 and CDR2 sequences are SEHNR and FQNEAQ (reference sequence). The CDR3 here is CASSSYLGEGYEQYF. The DNA of the CDR3 is TGTGCCAGCAGCTCCTATTTGGGGGAGGGCTACGAGCAGTACTTC.

This clonotype has only a few counts. The CDR3 sequence is CAWSDGTITVEQYF. CDR3 in DNA: TGTGCCTGGAGTGATGGGACTATAACGGTGGAGCAGTACTTC. The J gene is TRBJ2-5, the V gene TRBV30, with 7 bases matching TRBD2. The CDR3 is 14 amino acids. The germline V gene encodes CDR1 GTSNPN and CDR2 SVGIG (reference sequence). V was clipped by 1 base and J by 11 bases; unmatched bases: 13.

This clonotype was observed many times. The rearrangement links TRBV12-3 or TRBV12-4 to TRBJ1-1; D might be TRBD1 (5 bases). The CDR3 spans 14 residues. Trimming cost V 7 bases and J 4 bases, with 16 bases left between them. CDR3 in amino acids: CASTPGGGGTEAFF. The CDR3 DNA follows: TGTGCCAGCACCCCTGGGGGTGGTGGCACTGAAGCTTTCTTT.

This clonotype was picked up one time. J is TRBJ1-1 and V is TRBV9; D uncertain. Germline CDR1 is SGDLS and CDR2 is YYNGEE. V lost 0 bases, J lost 5 bases, and 8 bases lay in between. The CDR3 totals 13 residues. The CDR3 DNA follows: TGTGCCAGCAGCGTAGTGGATGGTACTGAAGCTTTCTTT. Its translation: CASSVVDGTEAFF.

This clonotype was found once. The chain uses TRBV5-1 and TRBJ1-1, with D uncertain. The ends were cut back, 6 bases at V and 4 bases at J, with 7 bases in the middle. CDR3 length: 11 residues. Germline CDR1 SGHRS, CDR2 YFSETQ. The CDR3 reads CASTGPTEAFF. For the CDR3, the DNA is TGCGCCAGCACCGGGCCCACTGAAGCTTTCTTT.

The CDR3 loop is CSAEREAKNIQYF. The CDR3, as DNA: TGCAGTGCTGAGAGGGAGGCCAAAAACATTCAGTACTTC. The chain links TRBV20-1 to TRBJ2-4, with D possibly matching TRBD2 (5 bases). V was pared by 5 bases and J by 1 base, with 9 bases between. The CDR3 spans 13 residues. Germline CDR1 and CDR2: DFQATT and SNEGSKA (reference sequence).

The CDR3 sequence is CATTRGLAETLEGEQFF. In DNA, the CDR3 is TGTGCCACCACCCGTGGGCTAGCGGAAACCCTTGAGGGGGAGCAGTTCTTC. The rearrangement joins TRBV11-2 to TRBJ2-1; 7 bases map to TRBD2. Germline V gene data show CDR1 as SGHAT and CDR2 as FQNNGV. Unmatched junction bases numbered 25, after V lost 10 bases and J lost 10 bases. The CDR3 is 17 residues long. Full variable domain (rest looked up from reference TRBV11-2 and TRBJ2-1): EAGVAQSPRYKIIEKRQSVAFWCNPISGHATLYWYQQILGQGPKLLIQFQNNGVVDDSQLPKDRFSAERLKGVDSTLKIQPAKLEDSAVYLCATTRGLAETLEGEQFFGPGTRLTVL.

V gene TRBV20-1 combines with J gene TRBJ1-2; D is perhaps TRBD1 (6 bases). Trimming removed 2 bases at V and 6 bases at J, with 13 bases between. CDR3 length: 13 residues. Germline V lookup: CDR1 DFQATT, CDR2 SNEGSKA (reference sequence). This chain's CDR3 is CSARTGTRHGYTF. The CDR3 nucleotides are TGCAGTGCTAGAACGGGGACAAGGCATGGCTACACCTTC.

A few counts support this clonotype. The chain uses TRBV28 and TRBJ2-3; no definite D call. This CDR3 has 16 amino acids. V lost 6 bases and J lost 0, with 16 bases in between. Germline CDR1 is MDHEN and CDR2 is SYDVKM. CDR3 bases: TGTGCCAGCAGCTTACTACCACAAACTAGCACAGATACGCAGTATTTT. As protein: CASSLLPQTSTDTQYF.

The chain combines TRBV20-1 with TRBJ2-3; 11 bases line up with TRBD2. The germline CDR1 and CDR2 sequences are DFQATT and SNEGSKA (reference sequence). Trimming cost V 1 base and J 4 bases; bases outside gene matches: 7. The CDR3 consists of 16 residues. DNA for the CDR3: TGCAGTGCTAGAGTCGTACTAGCGGGAGTTTCAGATACGCAGTATTTT. This translates into CSARVVLAGVSDTQYF.

This clonotype came up once. V and J are TRBV6-5 and TRBJ2-5, with 7 nucleotides matching TRBD1. The DNA end is a closer match to TRBJ2-7, so the J assignment may be wrong. Germline CDR1 and CDR2: MNHEY and SVGAGI. The CDR3 is made up of 13 amino acids. CDR3 sequence: CASSRDSPFEQYF. The CDR3 coding sequence is TGTGCCAGCAGCCGGGACAGCCCCTTCGAGCAGTACTTC.

V is TRBV6-1 and J is TRBJ2-2, with TRBD2 identical over 12 bases. The J segment lost 7 bases and the V segment lost 5 bases, leaving 14 bases of the junction unmatched. Germline V gives CDR1 MNHNS, CDR2 SASEGT. The CDR3 contains 18 residues. The CDR3 protein is CASSTSPWTSGDGGELFF. The CDR3 DNA follows: TGTGCCAGCAGTACCTCCCCGTGGACTAGCGGGGATGGCGGGGAGCTGTTTTTT.

The rearrangement links TRBV7-2 to TRBJ2-7; D is possibly TRBD2 (7 bases). The ends were cut back, 1 base at V and 9 bases at J, with 22 bases in the middle. The CDR3 length is 16 residues. Germline V gene lookup returns CDR1 SGHTA and CDR2 FQGNSA. The CDR3: CASSLGGASGGFGQYF. Here the CDR3 DNA reads TGTGCCAGCAGCTTAGGGGGGGCTAGCGGCGGCTTTGGGCAGTACTTC.

This clonotype was found a few times. The chain recombines TRBV11-2 with TRBJ2-5; D is unresolved. V was clipped by 0 bases and J by 11 bases, with 19 bases between them. Germline V lookup: CDR1 SGHAT, CDR2 FQNNGV. CDR3 size: 15 residues. The CDR3 coding sequence is TGTGCCAGCAGCTTAGAGTTGCGGCCCTACAATGAGCAGTACTTC. Translation gives CASSLELRPYNEQYF.

This clonotype has a handful of counts. This chain uses TRBV29-1 with TRBJ2-5; 7 bases align to TRBD2. CDR3 length: 14 amino acids. Germline loops: CDR1 SQVTM, CDR2 ANQGSEA. The junction had 15 bases not matched to a gene; V was cut back by 3 bases and J by 11 bases. The CDR3, as DNA: TGCAGCGTTGAGAATGGTAGCGGGTCTCGGGAGCAGTACTTC. Translation: CSVENGSGSREQYF.

The chain has TRBV20-1 and TRBJ2-1, with TRBD2 matching over 7 bases. This CDR3 region has 14 residues. Germline V gene lookup returns CDR1 DFQATT and CDR2 SNEGSKA (reference sequence). J lost 0 bases, V lost 4 bases, and 3 bases had no gene match. CDR3 loop: CSAKRGSSYNEQFF. As DNA, the CDR3 is TGCAGTGCTAAGCGCGGGAGCTCCTACAATGAGCAGTTCTTC.

The chain has TRBV7-2 and TRBJ1-5; D gene uncertain. V was clipped by 2 bases and J by 0 bases, with 5 bases between them. Germline V CDR1 and CDR2: SGHTA, FQGNSA. The CDR3 spans 14 residues. CDR3 nucleotide sequence: TGTGCCAGCAGCTTACCACTTAGCAATCAGCCCCAGCATTTT. Protein: CASSLPLSNQPQHF.

This clonotype was counted between two and nine times. The rearrangement joins TRBV12-3 or TRBV12-4 to TRBJ1-1, with 8 bases lining up with TRBD1. With V trimmed by 6 bases and J by 0 bases, 3 bases remained unmatched. The CDR3 has 14 amino acids. In DNA form, the CDR3 reads TGTGCCAGCAGGCGACAGGGGATGAACACTGAAGCTTTCTTT. Amino acid sequence: CASRRQGMNTEAFF.

The sample holds a few counts of this clonotype. This chain connects TRBV9 to TRBJ2-4, with D unresolved. The J call may be mistaken, given a closer DNA end match to TRBJ2-7. The germline V gene encodes CDR1 SGDLS and CDR2 YYNGEE. The CDR3 is made up of 17 amino acids. The CDR3 here is CASSALQWAPPFYEQYF. Written as DNA, the CDR3 is TGTGCCAGCAGCGCGCTACAATGGGCACCCCCGTTCTACGAGCAGTACTTC.